The clone carrying this TCR beta chain was counted between two and nine times. In the authors' methods: Reference gene primer amplification gave nucleated cell count estimates. This table comes from immunoSEQ multiplex PCR, and its TCRdb copy is limited to in-frame clones, with some not included. From that table come the V and J calls and clone size; the DNA was used to work out D and trimming. The repertoire holds 120,000 to 150,000 clones, with around nine tenths as singletons. The sample originates from a study of blood T cell repertoires in COVID-19. Study information: Sample material is recorded as cDNA or gDNA derived from T cells, B-cell-depleted T cells, or PBMCs.

This CDR3 is 14 amino acids long. CDR1 and CDR2 (germline): SGHRS, YFSETQ. The ends lost 5 bases at V and 0 bases at J; junction bases unmatched: 4. V and J are TRBV5-1 and TRBJ1-1, with 7 bases aligning to TRBD1. This sequence originates from a human donor in a cohort sampled during active COVID-19. The sequencing sample was made of peripheral blood. The chain's CDR3 is CASRRTGMNTEAFF. In nucleotides, the CDR3 is TGCGCCAGCAGACGGACAGGCATGAACACTGAAGCTTTCTTT.